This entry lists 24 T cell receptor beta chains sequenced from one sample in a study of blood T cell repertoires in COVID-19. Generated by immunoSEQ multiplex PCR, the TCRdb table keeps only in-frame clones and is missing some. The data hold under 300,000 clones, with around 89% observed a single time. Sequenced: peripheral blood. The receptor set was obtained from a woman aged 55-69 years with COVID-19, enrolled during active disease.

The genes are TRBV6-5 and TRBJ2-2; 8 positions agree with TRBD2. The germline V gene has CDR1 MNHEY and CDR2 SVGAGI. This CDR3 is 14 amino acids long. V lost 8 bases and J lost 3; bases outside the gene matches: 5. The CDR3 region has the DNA TGTGCCAGCGCGGGGGGCGCGTACACCGGGGAGCTGTTTTTT. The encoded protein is CASAGGAYTGELFF.

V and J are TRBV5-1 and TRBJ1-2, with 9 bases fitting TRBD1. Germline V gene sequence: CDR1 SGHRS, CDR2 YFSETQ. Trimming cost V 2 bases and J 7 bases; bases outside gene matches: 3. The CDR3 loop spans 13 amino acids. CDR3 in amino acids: CASSLGTGFGYTF. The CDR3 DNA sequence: TGCGCCAGCAGCTTAGGGACAGGGTTTGGCTACACCTTC.

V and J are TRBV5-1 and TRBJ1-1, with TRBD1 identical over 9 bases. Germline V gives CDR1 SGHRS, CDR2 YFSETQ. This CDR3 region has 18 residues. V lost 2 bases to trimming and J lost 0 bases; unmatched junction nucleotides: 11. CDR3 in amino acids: CASSFQIPGQGMNTEAFF. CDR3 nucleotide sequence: TGCGCCAGCAGCTTCCAAATACCGGGACAGGGTATGAACACTGAAGCTTTCTTT.

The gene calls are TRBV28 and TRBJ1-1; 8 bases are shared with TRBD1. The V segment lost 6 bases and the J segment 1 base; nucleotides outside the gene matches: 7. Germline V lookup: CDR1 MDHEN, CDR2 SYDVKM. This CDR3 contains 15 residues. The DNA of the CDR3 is TGTGCCAGCAGCCCCTGGACAGGGCAGAACACTGAAGCTTTCTTT. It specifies CASSPWTGQNTEAFF.

The CDR3 reads CASKAVTLNTEAFF. The CDR3 bases are TGTGCCAGTAAGGCGGTCACCCTGAACACTGAAGCTTTCTTT. The rearrangement links TRBV19 to TRBJ1-1; no firm D call. This CDR3 contains 14 residues. Germline V gives CDR1 LNHDA, CDR2 SQIVND (reference sequence). The V gene lost 7 bases and the J gene lost 0 bases, with 12 bases spanning the gap.

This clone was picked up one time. CDR3 sequence: CASSYGGNYEQYF. In nucleotides, the CDR3 is TGTGCCAGCAGTTACGGCGGCAACTACGAGCAGTACTTC. The rearrangement uses TRBV6-5 and TRBJ2-7; no firm D call. CDR3 length equals 13 residues. V lost 2 bases and J lost 3, with 8 bases in between. Germline lookup yields CDR1 MNHEY and CDR2 SVGAGI.

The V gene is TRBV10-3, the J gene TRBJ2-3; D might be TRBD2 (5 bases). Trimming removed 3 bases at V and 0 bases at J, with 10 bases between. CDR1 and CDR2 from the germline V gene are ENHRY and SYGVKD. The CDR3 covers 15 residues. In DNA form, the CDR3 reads TGTGCCATCAGTGAACCTAGCCTAAGCACAGATACGCAGTATTTT. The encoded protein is CAISEPSLSTDTQYF.

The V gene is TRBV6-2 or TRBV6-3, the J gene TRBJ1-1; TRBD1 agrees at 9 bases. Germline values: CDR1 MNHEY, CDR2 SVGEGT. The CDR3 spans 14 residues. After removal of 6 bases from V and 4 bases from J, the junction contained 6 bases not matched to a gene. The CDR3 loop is CASSQQGAATEAFF. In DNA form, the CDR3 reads TGTGCCAGCAGCCAACAGGGGGCCGCCACTGAAGCTTTCTTT.

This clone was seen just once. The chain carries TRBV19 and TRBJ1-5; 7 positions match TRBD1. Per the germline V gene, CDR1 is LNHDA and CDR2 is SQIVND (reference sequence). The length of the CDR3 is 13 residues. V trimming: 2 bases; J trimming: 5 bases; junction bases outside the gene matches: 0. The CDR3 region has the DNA TGTGCCAGTAGTATACAGGGGGATCAGCCCCAGCATTTT. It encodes CASSIQGDQPQHF. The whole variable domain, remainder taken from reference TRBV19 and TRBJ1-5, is DGGITQSPKYLFRKEGQNVTLSCEQNLNHDAMYWYRQDPGQGLRLIYYSQIVNDFQKGDIAEGYSVSREKKESFPLTVTSAQKNPTAFYLCASSIQGDQPQHFGDGTRLSIL.

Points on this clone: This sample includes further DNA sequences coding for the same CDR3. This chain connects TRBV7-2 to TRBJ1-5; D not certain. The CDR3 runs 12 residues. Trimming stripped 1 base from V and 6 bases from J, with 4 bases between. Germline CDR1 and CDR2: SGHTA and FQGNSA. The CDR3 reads CASSLGGQPQHF. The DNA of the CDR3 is TGTGCCAGCAGCTTAGGCGGTCAGCCCCAGCATTTT.

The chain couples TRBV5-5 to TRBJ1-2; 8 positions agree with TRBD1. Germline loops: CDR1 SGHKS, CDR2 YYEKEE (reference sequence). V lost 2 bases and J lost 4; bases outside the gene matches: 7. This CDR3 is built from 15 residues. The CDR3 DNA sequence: TGTGCCAGCAGCTTACAAGGACAGGGCGGCTATGGCTACACCTTC. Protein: CASSLQGQGGYGYTF.

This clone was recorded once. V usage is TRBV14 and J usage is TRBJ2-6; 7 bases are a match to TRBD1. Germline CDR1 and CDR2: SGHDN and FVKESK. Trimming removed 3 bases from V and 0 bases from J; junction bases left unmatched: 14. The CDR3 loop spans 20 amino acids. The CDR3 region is CASSQVGYRGFPSGANVLTF. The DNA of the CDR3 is TGTGCCAGCAGCCAGGTGGGGTACAGGGGATTTCCCTCTGGGGCCAACGTCCTGACTTTC.

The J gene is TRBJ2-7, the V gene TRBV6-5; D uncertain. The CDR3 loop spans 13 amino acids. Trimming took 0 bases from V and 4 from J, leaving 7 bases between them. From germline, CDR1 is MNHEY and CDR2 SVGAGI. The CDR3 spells CASSYSAGYEQYF. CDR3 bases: TGTGCCAGCAGTTACTCGGCAGGTTACGAGCAGTACTTC.

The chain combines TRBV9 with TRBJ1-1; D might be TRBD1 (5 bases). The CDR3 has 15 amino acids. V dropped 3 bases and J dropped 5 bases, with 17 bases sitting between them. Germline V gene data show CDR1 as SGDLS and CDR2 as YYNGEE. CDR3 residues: CASSEKGSVGTEAFF. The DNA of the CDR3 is TGTGCCAGCAGCGAGAAGGGGTCCGTGGGGACTGAAGCTTTCTTT.

Here the CDR3 reads CASSQVWTGTNYGYTF. In nucleotides, the CDR3 is TGCGCCAGCAGCCAAGTATGGACAGGGACTAACTATGGCTACACCTTC. The V and J genes are TRBV4-1 and TRBJ1-2; 8 nucleotides line up with TRBD1. CDR3 size: 16 residues. J gave up 0 bases and V 1 base, and 4 bases lay outside the gene matches. Germline V CDR1 and CDR2: MGHRA, YSYEKL.

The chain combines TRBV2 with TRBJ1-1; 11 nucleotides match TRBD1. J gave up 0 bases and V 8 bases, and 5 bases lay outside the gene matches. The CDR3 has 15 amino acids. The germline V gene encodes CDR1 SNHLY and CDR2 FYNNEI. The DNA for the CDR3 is TGTGCCAGCGGAAGGACAGGGGGCCTGAACACTGAAGCTTTCTTT. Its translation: CASGRTGGLNTEAFF.

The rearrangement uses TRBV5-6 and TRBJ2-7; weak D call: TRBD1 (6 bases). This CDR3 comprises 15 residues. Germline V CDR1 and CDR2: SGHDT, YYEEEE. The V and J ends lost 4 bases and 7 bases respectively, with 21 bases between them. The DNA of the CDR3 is TGTGCCAGCAGCCGCGATAACAGGGATTCCGGAGAGCAGTACTTC. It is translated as CASSRDNRDSGEQYF.

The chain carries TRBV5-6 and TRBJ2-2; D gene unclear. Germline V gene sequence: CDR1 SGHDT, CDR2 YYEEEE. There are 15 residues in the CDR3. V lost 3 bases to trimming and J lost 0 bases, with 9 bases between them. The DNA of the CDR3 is TGTGCCAGCAGCTCCCTCACAGCGAACACCGGGGAGCTGTTTTTT. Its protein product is CASSSLTANTGELFF.

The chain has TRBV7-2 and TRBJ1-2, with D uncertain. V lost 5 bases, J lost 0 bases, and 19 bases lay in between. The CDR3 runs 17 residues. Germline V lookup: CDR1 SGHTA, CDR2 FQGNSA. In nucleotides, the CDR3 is TGTGCCAGCAGCCGCAGGTTACGGTTTAGAACTAACTATGGCTACACCTTC. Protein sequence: CASSRRLRFRTNYGYTF.

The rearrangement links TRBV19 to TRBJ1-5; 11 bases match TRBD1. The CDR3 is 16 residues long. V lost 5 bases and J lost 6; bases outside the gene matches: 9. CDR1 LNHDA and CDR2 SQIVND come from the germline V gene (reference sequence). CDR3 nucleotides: TGTGCCAGTAGTGATTACGGGACAGGGGGTCGTCAGCCCCAGCATTTT. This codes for CASSDYGTGGRQPQHF.

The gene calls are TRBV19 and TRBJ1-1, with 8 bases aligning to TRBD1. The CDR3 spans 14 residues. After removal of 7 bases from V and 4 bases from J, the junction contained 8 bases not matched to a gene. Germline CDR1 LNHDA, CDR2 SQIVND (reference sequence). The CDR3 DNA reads TGTGCCAGTAACCCGGACAGGGAGGGCACTGAAGCTTTCTTT. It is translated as CASNPDREGTEAFF.

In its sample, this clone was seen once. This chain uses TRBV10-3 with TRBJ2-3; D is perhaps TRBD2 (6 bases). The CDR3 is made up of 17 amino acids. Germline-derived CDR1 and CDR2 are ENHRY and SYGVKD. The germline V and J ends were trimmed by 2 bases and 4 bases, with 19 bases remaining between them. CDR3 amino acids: CAISEPLLASGADTQYF. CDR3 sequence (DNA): TGTGCCATCAGTGAGCCGCTTCTAGCGTCGGGCGCAGATACGCAGTATTTT.

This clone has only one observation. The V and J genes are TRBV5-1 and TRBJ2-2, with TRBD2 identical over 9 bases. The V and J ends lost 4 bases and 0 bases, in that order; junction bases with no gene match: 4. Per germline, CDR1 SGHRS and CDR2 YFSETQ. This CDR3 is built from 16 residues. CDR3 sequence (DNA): TGCGCCAGCAGCCTTAGGACTAGCGCGAACACCGGGGAGCTGTTTTTT. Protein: CASSLRTSANTGELFF.

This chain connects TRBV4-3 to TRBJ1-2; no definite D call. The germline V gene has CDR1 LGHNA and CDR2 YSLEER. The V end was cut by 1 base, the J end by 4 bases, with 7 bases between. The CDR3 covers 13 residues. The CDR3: CASSQGRGYGYTF. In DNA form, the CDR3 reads TGCGCCAGCAGCCAAGGTCGCGGCTATGGCTACACCTTC.